This T cell receptor (beta chain) was identified in a study of T-cell memory formation after mild COVID-19. Broader study findings: Prior to infection, memory already included some responding clones, suggesting cross-reactive memory joined.

This clonotype was found a few times. The antigen remains undetermined. TCRdb called the 5' RACE reads again in MiXCR, with one record for every CDR3 protein. The profile covers around 440,000 distinct CDR3 sequences, with about 18% appearing a single time and more than 9% taken by the ten largest. V was pared by 2 bases and J by 3 bases, with 10 bases of the junction left unmatched. The CDR3 runs 16 residues. This TCR was sampled from an adult woman who had mild COVID-19 (a few samples of this study predate the infection). Cell type and time point are not known. The specimen was PBMCs or a T cell subset sorted from them (not recorded which). The V and J genes are TRBV12-3 or TRBV12-4 and TRBJ2-7, with TRBD1 matching 7 bases. CDR3 sequence reads: CASSLSWDRSRYEQYF. DNA for the CDR3: TGTGCCAGCAGTTTATCTTGGGACAGATCTCGCTACGAGCAGTACTTC.